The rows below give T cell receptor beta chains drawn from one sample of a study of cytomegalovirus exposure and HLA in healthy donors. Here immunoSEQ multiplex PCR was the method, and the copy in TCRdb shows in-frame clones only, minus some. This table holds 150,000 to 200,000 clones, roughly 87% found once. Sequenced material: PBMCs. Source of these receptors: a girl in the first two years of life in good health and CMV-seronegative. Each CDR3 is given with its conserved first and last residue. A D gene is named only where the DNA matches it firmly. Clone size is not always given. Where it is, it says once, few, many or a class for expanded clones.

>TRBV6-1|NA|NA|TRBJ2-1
CASSEGIGSSYNEQFF
TGTGCCAGCAGTGAAGGGATAGGGAGCTCCTACAATGAGCAGTTCTTC
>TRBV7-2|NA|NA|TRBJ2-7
CASSFSADSKSYEQYF
TGTGCCAGCAGCTTTTCTGCGGACAGCAAGTCCTACGAGCAGTACTTC
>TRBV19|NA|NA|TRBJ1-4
CASSIGAGRSEKLFF
TGTGCCAGTAGTATAGGAGCAGGGAGGTCTGAAAAACTGTTTTTT
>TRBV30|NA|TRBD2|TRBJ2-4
CAWSWLAGGLNIQYF
TGTGCCTGGAGTTGGCTAGCGGGAGGGCTAAACATTCAGTACTTC
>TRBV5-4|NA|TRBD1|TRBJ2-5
CASSWDRGHQETQYF
TGTGCCAGCAGCTGGGACAGGGGGCATCAAGAGACCCAGTACTTC
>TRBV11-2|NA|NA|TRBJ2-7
CASSPWTASYEQYF
TGTGCCAGCAGCCCTTGGACAGCCTCCTACGAGCAGTACTTC
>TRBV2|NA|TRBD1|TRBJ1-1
CASRTDRGPAGAFF
TGTGCCAGCAGGACGGACAGGGGGCCGGCTGGGGCTTTCTTT
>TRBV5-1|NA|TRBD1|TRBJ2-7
CASSGGQSSSYEQYF
TGCGCCAGCAGCGGGGGACAGTCCAGCTCCTACGAGCAGTACTTC
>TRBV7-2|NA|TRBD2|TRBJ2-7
CASSLALAGGPQNYEQYF
TGTGCCAGCAGCTTAGCGCTAGCGGGAGGGCCTCAGAACTACGAGCAGTACTTC
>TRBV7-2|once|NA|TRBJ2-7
CASSLGGAAYEQYF
TGTGCCAGCAGCTTGGGGGGAGCCGCCTACGAGCAGTACTTC
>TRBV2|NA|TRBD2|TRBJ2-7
CAGSRLAGGSYEQYF
TGTGCCGGCAGCCGACTAGCGGGAGGATCCTACGAGCAGTACTTC
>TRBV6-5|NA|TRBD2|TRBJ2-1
CASSWTSGTYNEQFF
TGTGCCAGCAGTTGGACTAGCGGGACCTACAATGAGCAGTTCTTC
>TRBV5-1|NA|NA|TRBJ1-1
CASSLDGFSNTEAFF
TGCGCCAGCAGCTTGGACGGGTTCTCGAACACTGAAGCTTTCTTT
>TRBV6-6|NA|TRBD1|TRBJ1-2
CASSTPDRANYGYTF
TGTGCCAGCAGTACGCCGGACAGGGCTAACTATGGCTACACCTTC
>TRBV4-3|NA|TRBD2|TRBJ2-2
CASSQDSGGGGELFF
TGCGCCAGCAGCCAAGATTCTGGGGGGGGCGGGGAGCTGTTTTTT
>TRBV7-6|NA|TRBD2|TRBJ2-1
CASSSMPGTSGGAVTYNEQFF
TGTGCCAGCAGCTCTATGCCCGGGACTAGCGGGGGGGCTGTGACGTACAATGAGCAGTTCTTC
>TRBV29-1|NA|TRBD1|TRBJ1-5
CSVGGTGINQPQHF
TGCAGCGTTGGAGGGACAGGCATCAATCAGCCCCAGCATTTT
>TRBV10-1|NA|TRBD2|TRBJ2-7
CASRYSSGSSYEQYF
TGCGCCAGCAGATACTCTAGCGGTAGCTCCTACGAGCAGTACTTC
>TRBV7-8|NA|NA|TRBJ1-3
CASSPPLRQVKSSGNTIYF
TGTGCCAGCAGTCCACCACTTAGACAGGTAAAGAGCTCTGGAAACACCATATATTTT
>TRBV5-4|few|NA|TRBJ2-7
CASSSFRDSADYEQYF
TGTGCCAGCAGCTCATTTAGGGACTCAGCCGATTACGAGCAGTACTTC
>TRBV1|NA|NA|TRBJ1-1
CTSSRPGQGNTEAFF
TGCACCAGCAGCCGGCCGGGACAGGGGAACACTGAAGCTTTCTTT
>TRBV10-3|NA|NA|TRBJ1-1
CAISESDSYTEAFF
TGTGCCATCAGTGAGTCGGACAGCTACACTGAAGCTTTCTTT
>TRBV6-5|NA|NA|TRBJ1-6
CASSYSTDSPLHF
TGTGCCAGCAGTTACTCGACAGATTCACCCCTCCACTTT
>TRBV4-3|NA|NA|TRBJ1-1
CASSQDRGLTEAFF
TGCGCCAGCAGCCAAGATCGGGGTTTGACTGAAGCTTTCTTT
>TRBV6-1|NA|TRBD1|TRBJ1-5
CASSKQGAGQPQHF
TGTGCCAGCAGTAAACAGGGGGCAGGACAGCCCCAGCATTTT
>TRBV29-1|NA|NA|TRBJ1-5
CSVGGGASNQPQHF
TGCAGCGTGGGGGGGGGAGCGAGCAATCAGCCCCAGCATTTT
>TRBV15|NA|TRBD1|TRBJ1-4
CATSFHREGAGEKLFF
TGTGCCACCAGCTTCCACCGGGAGGGGGCGGGTGAAAAACTGTTTTTT
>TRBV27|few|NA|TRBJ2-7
CASSLYAGREQYF
TGTGCCAGCAGTTTATACGCGGGAAGGGAGCAGTACTTC
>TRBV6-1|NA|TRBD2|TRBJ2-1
CASSETSGGALYNEQFF
TGTGCCAGCAGTGAGACTAGCGGGGGGGCCCTTTACAATGAGCAGTTCTTC
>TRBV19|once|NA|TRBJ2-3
CASSSRGGPDTQYF
TGTGCCAGTAGCAGCCGTGGGGGCCCAGATACGCAGTATTTT
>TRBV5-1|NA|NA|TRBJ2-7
CASSPLTGPYEQYF
TGCGCCAGCAGCCCTTTGACAGGACCCTACGAGCAGTACTTC
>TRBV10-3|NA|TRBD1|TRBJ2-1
CAITPTMGTAYNEQFF
TGTGCCATCACCCCTACGATGGGGACAGCCTACAATGAGCAGTTCTTC
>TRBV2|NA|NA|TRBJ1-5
CASRAGQYSNQPQHF
TGTGCCAGCCGTGCGGGACAATATAGCAATCAGCCCCAGCATTTT
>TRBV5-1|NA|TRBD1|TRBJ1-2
CASSGDRASGYTF
TGCGCCAGCAGCGGCGACAGGGCATCTGGCTACACCTTC
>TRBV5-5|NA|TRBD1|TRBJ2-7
CASSLPTGLYEQYF
TGTGCCAGCAGCCTCCCGACAGGGCTCTACGAGCAGTACTTC
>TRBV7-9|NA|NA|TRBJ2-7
CASSPGGFGYEQYF
TGTGCCAGCAGCCCCGGGGGATTTGGATACGAGCAGTACTTC
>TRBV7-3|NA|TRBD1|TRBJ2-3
CASSLQGIGTGGTDTQYF
TGTGCCAGCAGCTTACAGGGGATAGGGACAGGCGGCACAGATACGCAGTATTTT
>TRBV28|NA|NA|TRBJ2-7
CASSFVTGRYEQYF
TGTGCCAGCAGTTTTGTTACAGGGCGCTACGAGCAGTACTTC